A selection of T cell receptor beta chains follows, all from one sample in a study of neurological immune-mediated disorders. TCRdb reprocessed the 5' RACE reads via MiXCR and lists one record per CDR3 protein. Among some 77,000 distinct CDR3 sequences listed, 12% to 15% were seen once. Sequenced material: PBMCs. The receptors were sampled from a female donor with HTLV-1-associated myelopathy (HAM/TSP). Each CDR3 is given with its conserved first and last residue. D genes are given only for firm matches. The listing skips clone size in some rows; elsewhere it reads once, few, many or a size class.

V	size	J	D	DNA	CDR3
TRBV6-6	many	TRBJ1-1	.	TGTGCCAGCAGTTACGGCCAGGGGCTCAGCCCTGAAGCTTTCTTT	CASSYGQGLSPEAFF
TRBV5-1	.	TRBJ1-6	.	TGCGCCAGCAGCCCCGGGAGGAATTCACCCCTCCACTTT	CASSPGRNSPLHF
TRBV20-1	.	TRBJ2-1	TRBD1	TGCAGTGCTTCTAGGACAGGGATCTACAATGAGCAGTTCTTC	CSASRTGIYNEQFF
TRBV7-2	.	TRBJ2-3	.	TGTGCCAGCAGGGAAGTGACAGCGGGTACGCAGTATTTT	CASREVTAGTQYF
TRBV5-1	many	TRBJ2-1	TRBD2	TGCGCCAGCAGCTTGGGTAGCGGGGGGGTCAATGAGCAGTTCTTC	CASSLGSGGVNEQFF
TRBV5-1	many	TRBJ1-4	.	TGCGCCAGCAGCTTGGATGGGCGAGGAAATGAAAAACTGTTTTTT	CASSLDGRGNEKLFF
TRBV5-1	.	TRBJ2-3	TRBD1	TGCGCCAGCAGCCCCCGGGACAGAAGCACAGATACGCAGTATTTT	CASSPRDRSTDTQYF
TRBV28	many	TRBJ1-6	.	TGTGCCAGCACCTGGGGTGATAATTCACCCCTCCACTTT	CASTWGDNSPLHF
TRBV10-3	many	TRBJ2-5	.	TGTGCCACAAACCAAGGACAGCATACGAAAGAGACCCAGTACTTC	CATNQGQHTKETQYF
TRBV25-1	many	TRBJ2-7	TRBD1	TGTGCCAGCAGTGCTCCGGGACAGGGGATTCGCGAGCAGTACTTC	CASSAPGQGIREQYF
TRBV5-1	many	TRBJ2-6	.	TGCGCCAGCAGCTTGGACAACTTATCTGGGGCCAACGTCCTGACTTTC	CASSLDNLSGANVLTF
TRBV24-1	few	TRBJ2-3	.	TGTGCCACCAGTGATTTGTGGCGAGCCAACACAGATACGCAGTATTTT	CATSDLWRANTDTQYF